The 5 T cell receptor beta chains below all came from one sample that was sequenced in a study of response to subunit inactivated influenza vaccine. TCRdb recomputed calls from the RT-PCR reads with MiXCR, one row per CDR3 protein. The sample yields approximately 530,000 distinct CDR3 sequences, 10% to 15% seen once. Source: PBMCs from blood, taken roughly 46 days after vaccination. The receptors come from a man aged 45 to 65 who received an inactivated influenza vaccine.

A few counts support this clonotype. The chain is built from TRBV20-1 and TRBJ2-5; the D gene could be TRBD1 or TRBD2 (5 bases each). Trimming removed 5 bases from V and 3 bases from J, with 13 bases in between. This CDR3 region has 13 residues. Germline CDR1 reads DFQATT; CDR2 reads SNEGSKA (reference sequence). The CDR3 DNA reads as TGCAGTGCTTTTTCCGGGACCAAAGAGACCCAGTACTTC. Its protein is CSAFSGTKETQYF.

This clonotype was counted between two and nine times. The J gene is TRBJ2-1, the V gene TRBV6-2 or TRBV6-3; possibly TRBD2 for D (5 bases). The CDR3 length is 17 residues. V lost 0 bases and J 2 bases, leaving 14 bases between the germline ends. In germline, CDR1 is MNHEY, CDR2 SVGEGT. In nucleotides, the CDR3 is TGTGCCAGCAGTTACTCCCCAGAGGCGGGCCCCTACAATGAGCAGTTCTTC. Its translation is CASSYSPEAGPYNEQFF.

The chain has TRBV10-3 and TRBJ2-5; D unresolved. V dropped 3 bases and J dropped 5 bases, with 10 bases sitting between them. This CDR3 contains 13 residues. CDR1 is ENHRY, CDR2 SYGVKD, per germline. The CDR3 DNA follows: TGTGCCATCAGTGACCCCCCCCGGGAGACCCAGTACTTC. Translation gives CAISDPPRETQYF.

This clonotype was detected only a few times. The rearrangement joins TRBV6-1 to TRBJ1-2; no clear D gene. Germline CDR1 MNHNS, CDR2 SASEGT. Trimming pared 3 bases from V and 3 bases from J, leaving 8 bases between. The CDR3 spans 13 residues. The CDR3, as DNA: TGTGCCAGCAGTGAGGTACTGCACTATGGCTACACCTTC. This codes for CASSEVLHYGYTF.

In this sample, this clonotype turned up a few times. Given the absence of the conserved phenylalanine or tryptophan at the CDR3 end, a read error is likely. It is unclear where the CDR3 begins or ends on the DNA, so no DNA is shown, and the CDR3 is as TCRdb lists it. The chain is built from TRBV5-4 and TRBJ2-7; the table's D call, TRBD1, was not checked against the DNA. The CDR3 spans 12 amino acids, including both terminal residues. CDR1 is SGHNT, CDR2 YYREEE, per germline (reference sequence). CDR3 region: CASSIGGAPTVT.